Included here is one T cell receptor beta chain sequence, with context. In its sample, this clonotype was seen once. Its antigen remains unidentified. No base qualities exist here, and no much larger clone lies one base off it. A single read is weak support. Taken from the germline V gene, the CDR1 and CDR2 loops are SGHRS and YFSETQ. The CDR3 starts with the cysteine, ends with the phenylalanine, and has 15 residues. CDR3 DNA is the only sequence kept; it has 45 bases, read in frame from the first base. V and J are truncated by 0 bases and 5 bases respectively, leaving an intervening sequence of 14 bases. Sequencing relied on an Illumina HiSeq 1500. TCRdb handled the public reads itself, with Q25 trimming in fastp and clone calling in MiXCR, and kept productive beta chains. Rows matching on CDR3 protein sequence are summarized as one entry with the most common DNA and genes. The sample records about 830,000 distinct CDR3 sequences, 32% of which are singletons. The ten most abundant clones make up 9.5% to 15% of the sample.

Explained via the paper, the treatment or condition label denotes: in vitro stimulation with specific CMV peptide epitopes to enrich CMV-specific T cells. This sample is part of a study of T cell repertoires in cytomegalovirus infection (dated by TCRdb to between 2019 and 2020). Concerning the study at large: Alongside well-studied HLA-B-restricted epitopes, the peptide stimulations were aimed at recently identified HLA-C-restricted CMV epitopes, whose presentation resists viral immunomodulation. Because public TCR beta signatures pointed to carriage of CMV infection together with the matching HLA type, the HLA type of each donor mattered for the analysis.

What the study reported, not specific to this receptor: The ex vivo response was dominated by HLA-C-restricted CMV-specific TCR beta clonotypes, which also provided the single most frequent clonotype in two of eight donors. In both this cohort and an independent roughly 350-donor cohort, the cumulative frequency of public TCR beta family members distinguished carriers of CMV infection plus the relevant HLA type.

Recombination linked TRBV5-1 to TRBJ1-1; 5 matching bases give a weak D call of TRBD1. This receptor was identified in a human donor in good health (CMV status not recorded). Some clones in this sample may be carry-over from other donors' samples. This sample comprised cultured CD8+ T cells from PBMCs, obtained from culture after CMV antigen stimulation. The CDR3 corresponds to CASSLAGAVGTEAFF. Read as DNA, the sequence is TGCGCCAGCAGCTTGGCCGGGGCGGTGGGGACTGAAGCTTTCTTT.